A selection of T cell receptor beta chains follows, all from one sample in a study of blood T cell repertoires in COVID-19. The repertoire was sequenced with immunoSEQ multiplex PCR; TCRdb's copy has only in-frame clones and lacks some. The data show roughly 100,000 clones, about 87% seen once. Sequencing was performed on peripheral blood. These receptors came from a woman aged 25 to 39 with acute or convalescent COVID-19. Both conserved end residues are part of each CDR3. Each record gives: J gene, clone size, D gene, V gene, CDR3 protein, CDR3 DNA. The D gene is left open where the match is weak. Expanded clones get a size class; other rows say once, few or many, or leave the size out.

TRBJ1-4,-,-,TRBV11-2,CASSGRGNEKLFF,TGTGCCAGCAGCGGGCGGGGGAATGAAAAACTGTTTTTT
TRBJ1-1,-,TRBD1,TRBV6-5,CASRSGTGNTEAFF,TGTGCCAGCAGGTCCGGGACAGGGAACACTGAAGCTTTCTTT
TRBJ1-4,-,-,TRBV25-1,CASSELRDTGEKLFF,TGTGCCAGCAGTGAATTAAGAGACACGGGGGAAAAACTGTTTTTT
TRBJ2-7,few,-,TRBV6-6,CASSHTGNHEQYF,TGTGCCAGCAGTCACACAGGTAACCACGAGCAGTACTTC
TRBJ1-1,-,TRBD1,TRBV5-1,CASSWTGSNTEAFF,TGCGCCAGCAGCTGGACAGGGAGTAACACTGAAGCTTTCTTT
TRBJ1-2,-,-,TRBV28,CASSLWVGTKGYTF,TGTGCCAGCAGTTTATGGGTGGGGACTAAAGGCTACACCTTC
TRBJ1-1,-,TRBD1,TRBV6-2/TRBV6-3,CASSYSGDRVAFF,TGTGCCAGCAGTTACTCGGGGGACAGGGTAGCTTTCTTT
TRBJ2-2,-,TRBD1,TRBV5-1,CASSLDWTGGDTGELFF,TGCGCCAGCAGCCTGGATTGGACAGGGGGCGACACCGGGGAGCTGTTTTTT
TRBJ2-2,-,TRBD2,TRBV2,CASLLGGAWTGELFF,TGTGCCAGTTTACTCGGGGGGGCCTGGACCGGGGAGCTGTTTTTT
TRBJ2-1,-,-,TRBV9,CASSVVTGIYNEQFF,TGTGCCAGCAGCGTAGTAACAGGGATCTACAATGAGCAGTTCTTC
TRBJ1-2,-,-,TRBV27,CASSLSPRGLANYGYTF,TGTGCCAGCAGTTTAAGTCCTCGGGGGTTAGCTAACTATGGCTACACCTTC
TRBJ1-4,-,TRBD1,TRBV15,CATSRALTGTGEKLFF,TGTGCCACCAGCAGAGCGCTGACAGGGACTGGGGAAAAACTGTTTTTT
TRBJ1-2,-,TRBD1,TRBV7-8,CASSIRDSYGYTF,TGTGCCAGCAGCATCCGGGACAGCTATGGCTACACCTTC
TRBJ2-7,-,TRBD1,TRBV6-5,CASSIGQGASYEQYF,TGTGCCAGCAGTATTGGACAGGGGGCCTCCTACGAGCAGTACTTC
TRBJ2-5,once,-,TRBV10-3,CAISVGGADAETQYF,TGTGCCATCAGTGTGGGCGGGGCTGATGCGGAGACCCAGTACTTC
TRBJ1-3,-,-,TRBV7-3,CASSLMSTPSGNTIYF,TGTGCCAGCAGCTTAATGTCGACACCCAGTGGAAACACCATATATTTT
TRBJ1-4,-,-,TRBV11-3,CASRRTENEKLFF,TGTGCCAGCAGACGCACCGAGAATGAAAAACTGTTTTTT
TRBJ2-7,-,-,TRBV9,CASSVAASSYEQYF,TGTGCCAGCAGCGTAGCGGCTAGCTCCTACGAGCAGTACTTC
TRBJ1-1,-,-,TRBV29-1,CSFRSQGRTEAFF,TGCAGCTTCCGGTCTCAGGGAAGGACTGAAGCTTTCTTT
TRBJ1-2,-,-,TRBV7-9,CASSLANREPYYGYTF,TGTGCCAGCAGCTTAGCCAACAGGGAACCTTACTATGGCTACACCTTC
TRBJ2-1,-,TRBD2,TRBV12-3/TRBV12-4,CANVAGGRRFF,TGTGCCAACGTAGCGGGGGGGCGTCGGTTCTTC
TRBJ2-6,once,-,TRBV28,CASSSLTDPWANVLTF,TGTGCCAGCAGCTCGCTGACAGATCCCTGGGCCAACGTCCTGACTTTC
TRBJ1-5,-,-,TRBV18,CASSPARDQPQHF,TGTGCCAGCTCACCAGCGAGGGATCAGCCCCAGCATTTT
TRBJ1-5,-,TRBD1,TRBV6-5,CASSETGGSNQPQHF,TGTGCCAGCAGCGAGACAGGGGGTAGCAATCAGCCCCAGCATTTT
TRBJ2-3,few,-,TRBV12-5,CASGLQGFGRTDTQYF,TGTGCTAGTGGTTTGCAGGGGTTCGGTAGGACAGATACGCAGTATTTT
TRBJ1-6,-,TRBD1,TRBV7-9,CASNVDRVDSPLHF,TGTGCCAGCAACGTGGACAGGGTTGATTCACCCCTCCACTTT
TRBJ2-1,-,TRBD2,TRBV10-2,CASREGSGGAYEQFF,TGCGCCAGCAGGGAGGGTAGCGGGGGGGCCTATGAGCAGTTCTTC
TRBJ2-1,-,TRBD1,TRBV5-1,CASSLLGTGSDEQFF,TGCGCCAGCAGCTTATTAGGGACAGGTTCCGATGAGCAGTTCTTC